A selection of T cell receptor beta chains follows, all from one sample in a study of shared clonotypes between healthy human individuals. The repertoire was sequenced with immunoSEQ multiplex PCR; TCRdb's copy has only in-frame clones and lacks some. The table records 560,000 or so clones, around 96% of them present only once. Input material: naive CD8+ T cells sorted from blood. These receptors all stem from a woman aged 25 to 39 in good health. Both conserved end residues are part of each CDR3. D genes are given only for firm matches. Some rows have no size entry. The others give once, few or many, or a class for an expanded clone.

D: NA; J: TRBJ2-7; V: TRBV20-1; size: NA; DNA: TGCAGTGCTAGACTATCCTACGAGCAGTACTTC; CDR3: CSARLSYEQYF
D: NA; J: TRBJ2-1; V: TRBV28; size: once; DNA: TGTGCCAGCACCAGCAGTAAAGGACTGACGGGGAACAATGAGCAGTTCTTC; CDR3: CASTSSKGLTGNNEQFF
D: NA; J: TRBJ1-2; V: TRBV19; size: NA; DNA: TGTGCCAGTAGTATAGATCACGACGGCTATGGCTACACCTTC; CDR3: CASSIDHDGYGYTF
D: NA; J: TRBJ2-2; V: TRBV11-1; size: NA; DNA: TGTGCCAGCAGCCCCGGGTGGGTCGGCGGGGAGCTGTTTTTT; CDR3: CASSPGWVGGELFF
D: NA; J: TRBJ2-2; V: TRBV28; size: NA; DNA: TGTGCCAGCAGTTTCAGCCCCGGGGAGCTGTTTTTT; CDR3: CASSFSPGELFF
D: TRBD1; J: TRBJ2-7; V: TRBV13; size: NA; DNA: TGTGCCAGCAGCTTATGGACAGGAGACGAGCAGTACTTC; CDR3: CASSLWTGDEQYF
D: NA; J: TRBJ2-5; V: TRBV5-6; size: NA; DNA: TGTGCCAGCAGCTTCCTATACTCCGGGACCGTACAAGAGACCCAGTACTTC; CDR3: CASSFLYSGTVQETQYF
D: TRBD1; J: TRBJ1-1; V: TRBV7-8; size: NA; DNA: TGTGCCAGCAGTTGGCTAGGGACAGCGATGAACACTGAAGCTTTCTTT; CDR3: CASSWLGTAMNTEAFF
D: NA; J: TRBJ2-1; V: TRBV10-3; size: NA; DNA: TGTGCCATCAGTGACCCGAACTCCTACAATGAGCAGTTCTTC; CDR3: CAISDPNSYNEQFF
D: NA; J: TRBJ2-5; V: TRBV6-1; size: NA; DNA: TGTGCCAGCAGTGTAATCCCTAGCGAGCAAGAGACCCAGTACTTC; CDR3: CASSVIPSEQETQYF
D: TRBD2; J: TRBJ2-2; V: TRBV28; size: NA; DNA: TGTGCCAGCAGCACGGGACTAGCCTACCGGGAGCTGTTTTTT; CDR3: CASSTGLAYRELFF
D: NA; J: TRBJ1-3; V: TRBV7-9; size: once; DNA: TGTGCCAGCAGCTTATATTCCGGGGGGGACACCATATATTTT; CDR3: CASSLYSGGDTIYF
D: NA; J: TRBJ2-5; V: TRBV27; size: NA; DNA: TGTGCCAGCAGTTTACATAAGGCGGTTGAAGAGACCCAGTACTTC; CDR3: CASSLHKAVEETQYF
D: NA; J: TRBJ1-1; V: TRBV10-2; size: NA; DNA: TGCGCCAGCCAGACCCTGAACACTGAAGCTTTCTTT; CDR3: CASQTLNTEAFF
D: NA; J: TRBJ2-7; V: TRBV28; size: NA; DNA: TGTGCCAGCAGTTCTCCCCAACTGGACGCGGAAGCCCTAGGCGAGCAGTACTTC; CDR3: CASSSPQLDAEALGEQYF
D: TRBD2; J: TRBJ2-7; V: TRBV19; size: once; DNA: TGTGCCAGTAGGATAGGACTAGACCCGCGCTACGAGCAGTACTTC; CDR3: CASRIGLDPRYEQYF
D: TRBD2; J: TRBJ2-7; V: TRBV13; size: NA; DNA: TGTGCCAGCAGCTTAGGACTAGCGGGAGGGCTTTCTCTCGAGCAGTACTTC; CDR3: CASSLGLAGGLSLEQYF
D: NA; J: TRBJ2-1; V: TRBV11-2; size: NA; DNA: TGTGCCAGCAGCCCGAGTGGTCGGCCGAGCAATGAGCAGTTCTTC; CDR3: CASSPSGRPSNEQFF
D: NA; J: TRBJ1-3; V: TRBV11-2; size: NA; DNA: TGTGCCAGCAGGGAGGACAGCGGAGGAAACACCATATATTTT; CDR3: CASREDSGGNTIYF
D: TRBD1; J: TRBJ2-7; V: TRBV7-9; size: once; DNA: TGTGCCAGCAGCTCTCCGGGACAGGGCAACTACGAGCAGTACTTC; CDR3: CASSSPGQGNYEQYF
D: NA; J: TRBJ2-3; V: TRBV28; size: NA; DNA: TGTGCCAGCACCTCTCCATTCTTACGTTACCGGGACCGCACAGATACGCAGTATTTT; CDR3: CASTSPFLRYRDRTDTQYF
D: TRBD2; J: TRBJ2-5; V: TRBV6-4; size: NA; DNA: TGTGCCAGCAGTCCCGGGCTAGCGGGACACCAAGAGACCCAGTACTTC; CDR3: CASSPGLAGHQETQYF
D: TRBD2; J: TRBJ2-7; V: TRBV2; size: NA; DNA: TGTGCCAGCAGTGATTTCGTTGGGACTAGCGGGAGGGCCTACGAGCAGTACTTC; CDR3: CASSDFVGTSGRAYEQYF
D: NA; J: TRBJ2-3; V: TRBV28; size: NA; DNA: TGTGCCAGCAGTTTATACTCGGAAACAGATACGCAGTATTTT; CDR3: CASSLYSETDTQYF
D: NA; J: TRBJ1-1; V: TRBV2; size: NA; DNA: TGTGCCAGCAGCCCCCCCGAGGGCAGCGACACTGAAGCTTTCTTT; CDR3: CASSPPEGSDTEAFF
D: NA; J: TRBJ2-2; V: TRBV5-4; size: NA; DNA: TGTGCCAGCAGCCCCCTTGGGGAGCTGTTTTTT; CDR3: CASSPLGELFF
D: NA; J: TRBJ2-7; V: TRBV7-2; size: NA; DNA: TGTGCCAGCAGGACAGCGGCCAGGACGGATACCTACGAGCAGTACTTC; CDR3: CASRTAARTDTYEQYF
D: TRBD1; J: TRBJ2-5; V: TRBV28; size: NA; DNA: TGTGCCAGCAGCAAAAGGGCAGGGGGTGAAGTAGAGACCCAGTACTTC; CDR3: CASSKRAGGEVETQYF
D: TRBD2; J: TRBJ2-7; V: TRBV28; size: NA; DNA: TGTGCCAGCAACCAGGGAGGGGTGAGTTACGAGCAGTACTTC; CDR3: CASNQGGVSYEQYF
D: NA; J: TRBJ2-7; V: TRBV5-8; size: NA; DNA: TGTGCCAGCAGCCCCCTAGGCACGGGGGAGCAGTACTTC; CDR3: CASSPLGTGEQYF
D: NA; J: TRBJ2-3; V: TRBV7-8; size: NA; DNA: TGTGCCAGCAGCACCACCATGGCGGGGGCTGCAGATACGCAGTATTTT; CDR3: CASSTTMAGAADTQYF
D: NA; J: TRBJ1-5; V: TRBV9; size: NA; DNA: TGTGCCAGCAGCGGAAACGGTTATAGCAATCAGCCCCAGCATTTT; CDR3: CASSGNGYSNQPQHF
D: TRBD2; J: TRBJ2-7; V: TRBV5-1; size: NA; DNA: TGCGCCAGCAGACCGGCCGCATTGGCGGGAGTAATCTACGAGCAGTACTTC; CDR3: CASRPAALAGVIYEQYF
D: TRBD2; J: TRBJ2-7; V: TRBV30; size: NA; DNA: TGTGCCTGGAGTCCTTTTGCGGGGGGGACCTCCTACGAGCAGTACTTC; CDR3: CAWSPFAGGTSYEQYF
D: TRBD1; J: TRBJ1-1; V: TRBV11-2; size: NA; DNA: TGTGCCAGCAGCCCATATACAGGGGGGAACACTGAAGCTTTCTTT; CDR3: CASSPYTGGNTEAFF